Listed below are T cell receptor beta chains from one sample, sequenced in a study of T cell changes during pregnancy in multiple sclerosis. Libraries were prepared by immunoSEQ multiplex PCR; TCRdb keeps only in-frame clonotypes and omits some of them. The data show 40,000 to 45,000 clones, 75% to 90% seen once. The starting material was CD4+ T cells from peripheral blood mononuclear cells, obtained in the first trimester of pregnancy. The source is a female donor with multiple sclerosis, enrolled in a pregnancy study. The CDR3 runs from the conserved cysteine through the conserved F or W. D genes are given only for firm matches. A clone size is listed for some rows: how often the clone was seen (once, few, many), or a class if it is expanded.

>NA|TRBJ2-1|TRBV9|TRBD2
CASSPSGRAENEQFF
TGTGCCAGCAGCCCTAGCGGGAGGGCCGAGAATGAGCAGTTCTTC
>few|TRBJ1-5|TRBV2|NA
CASRQVVDQPQHF
TGTGCCAGTAGACAGGTGGTGGATCAGCCCCAGCATTTT
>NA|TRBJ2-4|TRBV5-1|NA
CASSLTGREENIQYF
TGCGCCAGCAGCTTGACCGGGAGAGAGGAAAACATTCAGTACTTC
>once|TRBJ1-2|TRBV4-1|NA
CASGGLNYGYTF
TGCGCCAGCGGGGGCCTGAACTATGGCTACACCTTC
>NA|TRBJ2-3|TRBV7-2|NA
CASSPPGLGTDTQYF
TGTGCCAGCAGCCCACCGGGACTCGGCACAGATACGCAGTATTTT
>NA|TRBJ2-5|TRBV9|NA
CASSVGVVATQYF
TGTGCCAGCAGCGTAGGGGTAGTAGCGACCCAGTACTTC
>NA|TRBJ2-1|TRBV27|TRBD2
CASWIGTSGNNEQFF
TGTGCCAGCTGGATCGGGACTAGCGGGAACAATGAGCAGTTCTTC
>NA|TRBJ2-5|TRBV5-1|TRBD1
CASSRDRGASVETQYF
TGCGCCAGCAGCAGGGACAGGGGCGCATCTGTTGAGACCCAGTACTTC
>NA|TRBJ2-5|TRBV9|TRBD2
CASSVGASGSGETQYF
TGTGCCAGCAGCGTAGGGGCTAGCGGGAGTGGGGAGACCCAGTACTTC
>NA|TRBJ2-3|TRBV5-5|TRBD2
CASSSIAGGPGLTDTQYF
TGTGCCAGCAGCTCTATAGCGGGAGGGCCGGGACTAACAGATACGCAGTATTTT
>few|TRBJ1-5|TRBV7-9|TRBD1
CASSLDRGPQPQHF
TGTGCCAGCAGCTTAGACAGGGGGCCTCAGCCCCAGCATTTT
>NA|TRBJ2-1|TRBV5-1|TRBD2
CASSFQAGGLGNEQFF
TGCGCCAGCAGCTTTCAAGCGGGAGGGTTAGGCAATGAGCAGTTCTTC
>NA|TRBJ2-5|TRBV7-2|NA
CASSVGGGQETQYF
TGTGCCAGCAGCGTGGGAGGGGGCCAAGAGACCCAGTACTTC
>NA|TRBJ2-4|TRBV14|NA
CASSQEMRGNIQYF
TGTGCCAGCAGCCAAGAAATGCGGGGAAACATTCAGTACTTC
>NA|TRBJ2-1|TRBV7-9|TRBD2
CASSDLGASGSSEQFF
TGTGCCAGCAGCGACCTAGGGGCTAGCGGATCCAGTGAGCAGTTCTTC
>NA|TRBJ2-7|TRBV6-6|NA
CASSYPGGYEQYF
TGTGCCAGCAGTTACCCCGGGGGCTACGAGCAGTACTTC
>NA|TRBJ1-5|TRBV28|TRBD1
CASSSQGQTSNQPQHF
TGTGCCAGCAGTTCCCAGGGACAGACGAGCAATCAGCCCCAGCATTTT
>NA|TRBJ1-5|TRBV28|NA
CASKLRGQPQHF
TGTGCCAGCAAGTTGCGGGGGCAGCCCCAGCATTTT
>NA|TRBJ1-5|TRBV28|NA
CGITGSNQPQHF
TGTGGGATAACAGGGAGCAATCAGCCCCAGCATTTT
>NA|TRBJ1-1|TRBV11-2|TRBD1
CASSLTGGTEAFF
TGTGCCAGCAGCCTTACAGGGGGGACTGAAGCTTTCTTT
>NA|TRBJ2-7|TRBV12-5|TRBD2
CASGLGVTSGSAYEQYF
TGTGCTAGTGGTTTGGGGGTGACTAGCGGGAGCGCCTACGAGCAGTACTTC
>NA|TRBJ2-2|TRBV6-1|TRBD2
CASSELAGGPGELFF
TGTGCCAGCAGTGAGCTAGCGGGAGGGCCCGGGGAGCTGTTTTTT
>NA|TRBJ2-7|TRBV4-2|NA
CASSQASVAYEQYF
TGTGCCAGCAGCCAAGCATCGGTAGCCTACGAGCAGTACTTC
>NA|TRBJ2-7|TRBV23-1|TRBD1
CASSQSSDRDYEQYF
TGCGCCAGCAGTCAATCGTCCGACAGGGACTACGAGCAGTACTTC
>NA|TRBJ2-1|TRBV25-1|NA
CASGAYNEQFF
TGTGCCAGCGGGGCTTACAATGAGCAGTTCTTC
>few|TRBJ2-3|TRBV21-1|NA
CASSKEITDTQYF
TGTGCCAGCAGCAAAGAAATAACAGATACGCAGTATTTT
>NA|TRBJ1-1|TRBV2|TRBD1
CASSEGTGNTEAFF
TGTGCCAGCAGTGAGGGGACAGGCAACACTGAAGCTTTCTTT
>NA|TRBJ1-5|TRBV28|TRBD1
CASSLRTGDPNQPQHF
TGTGCCAGCAGTTTGCGGACAGGGGATCCCAATCAGCCCCAGCATTTT
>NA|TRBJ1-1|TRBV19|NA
CASSTGRVAEAFF
TGTGCCAGTAGTACCGGGCGGGTCGCTGAAGCTTTCTTT
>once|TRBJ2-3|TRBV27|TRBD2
CASSFRLAGGLRGDTQYF
TGTGCCAGCAGTTTCAGACTAGCGGGAGGCCTCAGGGGAGATACGCAGTATTTT
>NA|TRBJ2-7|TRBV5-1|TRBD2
CASSSRSGLVYEQYF
TGCGCCAGCAGCTCACGATCGGGACTAGTCTACGAGCAGTACTTC
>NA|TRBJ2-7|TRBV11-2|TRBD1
CASSLPYRRGDRVYEQYF
TGTGCCAGCAGCTTACCCTACCGTCGGGGGGACAGGGTCTACGAGCAGTACTTC
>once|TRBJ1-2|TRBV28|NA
CASRWALYGYTF
TGTGCCAGCAGGTGGGCGCTCTATGGCTACACCTTC
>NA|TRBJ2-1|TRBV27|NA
CASSFSSFYNEQFF
TGTGCCAGCAGTTTCTCCTCTTTCTACAATGAGCAGTTCTTC
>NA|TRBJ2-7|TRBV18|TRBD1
CASSPLDRGGNEQYF
TGTGCCAGCTCACCACTCGACAGGGGTGGCAACGAGCAGTACTTC
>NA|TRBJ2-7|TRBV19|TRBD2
CASSGTSGRSSYEQYF
TGTGCCAGTAGTGGGACTAGCGGAAGGAGCTCCTACGAGCAGTACTTC
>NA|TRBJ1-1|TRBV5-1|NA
CASGDSRVGNTEAFF
TGCGCCAGCGGGGACTCCCGAGTCGGGAACACTGAAGCTTTCTTT
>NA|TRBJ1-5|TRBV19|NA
CASSKQGNQPQHF
TGTGCCAGTAGTAAACAGGGTAATCAGCCCCAGCATTTT
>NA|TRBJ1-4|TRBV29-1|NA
CSARQATNEKLFF
TGCAGCGCACGACAAGCAACTAATGAAAAACTGTTTTTT
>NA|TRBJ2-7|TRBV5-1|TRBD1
CASSLAGGLYEQYF
TGCGCCAGCAGCTTAGCAGGGGGCCTGTACGAGCAGTACTTC
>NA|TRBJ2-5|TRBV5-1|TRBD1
CASSGGQGDATQYF
TGCGCCAGCAGCGGGGGACAGGGGGATGCGACCCAGTACTTC
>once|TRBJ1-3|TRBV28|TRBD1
CASSKGGVQGNTIYF
TGTGCCAGCAGTAAAGGGGGCGTTCAAGGAAACACCATATATTTT
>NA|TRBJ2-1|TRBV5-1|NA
CASKPTGIEYNEQFF
TGCGCCAGCAAACCAACCGGGATCGAATACAATGAGCAGTTCTTC
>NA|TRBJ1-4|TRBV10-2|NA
CASSESGAREKLFF
TGCGCCAGCAGTGAGTCGGGGGCTCGAGAAAAACTGTTTTTT
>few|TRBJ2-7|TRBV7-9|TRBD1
CASSSSDRAYYEQYF
TGTGCCAGCAGCTCTTCCGACAGGGCATACTACGAGCAGTACTTC